This TCR beta chain originates from a study of T cell repertoires in cytomegalovirus infection. A single record per CDR3 protein comes from TCRdb applying MiXCR to the reads. This sample has about 110,000 distinct CDR3 sequences, with around 10% found just once. The V end was cut by 4 bases, the J end by 13 bases, with 22 bases between. Germline-derived CDR1 and CDR2 are MNHGY and SAAAGT. The CDR3 extends over 14 amino acids. This clonotype was counted between two and nine times. The target antigen is unknown. The source is a human donor in good health (CMV status not recorded). Some clones in this sample may be carry-over from other donors' samples. This chain links TRBV6-8 with TRBJ1-2, with D hard to call. The sample consisted of PBMCs, sequenced either directly or after in vitro stimulation (not recorded which). CDR3 nucleotide sequence: TGTGCCAGCAGTTTTAAGCCCTCCCCGACGGCACCCACCTTC. As protein: CASSFKPSPTAPTF.